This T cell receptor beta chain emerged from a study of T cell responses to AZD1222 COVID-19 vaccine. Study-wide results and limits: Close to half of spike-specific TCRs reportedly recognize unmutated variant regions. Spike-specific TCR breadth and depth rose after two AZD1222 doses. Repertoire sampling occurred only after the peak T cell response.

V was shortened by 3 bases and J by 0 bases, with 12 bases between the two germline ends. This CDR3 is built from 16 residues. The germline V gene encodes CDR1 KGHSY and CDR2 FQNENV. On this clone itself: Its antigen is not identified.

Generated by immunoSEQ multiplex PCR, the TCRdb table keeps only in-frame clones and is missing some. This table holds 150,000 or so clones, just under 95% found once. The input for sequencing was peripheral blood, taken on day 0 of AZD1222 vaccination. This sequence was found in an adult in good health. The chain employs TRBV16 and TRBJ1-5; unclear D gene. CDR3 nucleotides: TGTGCCAGCAGCCATACGCAAGTCCATAGCAATCAGCCCCAGCATTTT. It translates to CASSHTQVHSNQPQHF.